The 17 T cell receptor beta chains listed next were all sequenced from one sample in a study of CXCR3-negative and CXCR3-positive naive CD8 T cells. Via 5' RACE with UMI labels, TRB cDNA libraries were prepared. TCRdb re-called the 5' RACE reads and shows each CDR3 protein once, DNA omitted. Its table lists about 130,000 distinct CDR3 sequences. Sequenced input: naive CXCR3- CD8+ T cells from blood. Subset given: CD45RO-CCR7+CD27+CD95- naive CD8+ T cells lacking CXCR3 (TNR3-). The receptors derive from a human donor in good health. Some clones in this sample may be carry-over from other donors' samples.

The chain employs TRBV2 and TRBJ1-5; TCRdb lists TRBD1, though no DNA is available to test this call. Germline CDR1 SNHLY, CDR2 FYNNEI. The CDR3 contains 14 residues. This CDR3 is CASTWGQIDQPQHF.

The CDR3 here is CSVWGPTNEQFF. J is TRBJ2-1 and V is TRBV29-1. The CDR3 runs to 12 residues. In germline, CDR1 is SQVTM, CDR2 ANQGSEA.

The rearrangement joins TRBV19 to TRBJ1-2; the D call from TCRdb, TRBD1, cannot be confirmed without DNA. CDR1 and CDR2 from the germline V gene are LNHDA and SQIVND (reference sequence). The CDR3 has 17 residues. The CDR3 spells CASSLGGRASPNYGYTF.

This chain uses TRBV3-1 with TRBJ2-7; TCRdb picks TRBD1, but there is no DNA to check that call. This CDR3 region has 13 residues. Germline V gene data show CDR1 as LGHDT and CDR2 as YNNKEL (reference sequence). The CDR3 spells CASSIPGSQEQYF.

The V and J genes are TRBV5-1 and TRBJ1-2. The germline gives CDR1 SGHRS, CDR2 YFSETQ. CDR3 length: 15 amino acids. The CDR3 protein is CASSLGTLDNYGYTF. Supplemented by reference TRBV5-1 and TRBJ1-2, the full variable domain reads KAGVTQTPRYLIKTRGQQVTLSCSPISGHRSVSWYQQTPGQGLQFLFEYFSETQRNKGNFPGRFSGRQFSNSRSEMNVSTLELGDSALYLCASSLGTLDNYGYTFGSGTRLTVV.

This sequence joins TRBV12-3 or TRBV12-4 and TRBJ2-7; TCRdb outputs TRBD2, but without DNA this stays unchecked. The CDR3 consists of 15 residues. The CDR3 spells CASSVWTSGSYEQYF.

The CDR3 here is CASSAGGVNEQFF. The chain carries TRBV4-2 and TRBJ2-1; the D call from TCRdb, TRBD1, cannot be confirmed without DNA. Germline V gene lookup returns CDR1 LGHNA and CDR2 YNFKEQ. The CDR3 spans 13 residues.

The J gene is TRBJ2-3, the V gene TRBV20-1. The CDR3 is 13 residues long. Germline-derived CDR1 and CDR2 are DFQATT and SNEGSKA (reference sequence). The CDR3 spells CSARDFSTDTQYF.

J is TRBJ2-6 and V is TRBV19; checking the TCRdb D call of TRBD1 is not possible without DNA. Germline V lookup: CDR1 LNHDA, CDR2 SQIVND (reference sequence). The CDR3 length is 19 residues. This chain's CDR3 is CASSIAWDRIPSGANVLTF. The complete variable domain, with remaining parts taken from reference TRBV19 and TRBJ2-6, reads DGGITQSPKYLFRKEGQNVTLSCEQNLNHDAMYWYRQDPGQGLRLIYYSQIVNDFQKGDIAEGYSVSREKKESFPLTVTSAQKNPTAFYLCASSIAWDRIPSGANVLTFGAGSRLTVL.

J is TRBJ2-7 and V is TRBV7-6; TCRdb's D gene call, TRBD1, goes unchecked for lack of DNA. The V gene's germline CDR1 is SGHVS and CDR2 FNYEAQ. The CDR3 is 15 residues long. This CDR3 reads CASSVAGTGVNEQYF. The variable domain in full, completed from reference TRBV7-6 and TRBJ2-7, reads GAGVSQSPRYKVTKRGQDVALRCDPISGHVSLYWYRQALGQGPEFLTYFNYEAQQDKSGLPNDRFSAERPEGSISTLTIQRTEQRDSAMYRCASSVAGTGVNEQYFGPGTRLTVT.

V and J are TRBV12-3 or TRBV12-4 and TRBJ1-6; lacking DNA, the TRBD1 call made by TCRdb goes unchecked. This CDR3 region has 16 residues. CDR3 in amino acids: CASSRGRGQGDSPLHF.

This chain links TRBV21-1 with TRBJ1-5. TRBV21-1 is a listed pseudogene. The CDR3 loop spans 16 amino acids. The CDR3 is CASSKRFQAEGQPQHF.

The genes are TRBV7-2 and TRBJ2-7; TCRdb's D call, TRBD1, is unchecked because there is no DNA. This CDR3 comprises 14 residues. CDR1 SGHTA and CDR2 FQGNSA come from the germline V gene. CDR3 residues: CASSLEQGGYEQYF.

The CDR3 loop is CASSVDSYNEQFF. The chain employs TRBV9 and TRBJ2-1. The length of the CDR3 is 13 residues. Per the germline V gene, CDR1 is SGDLS and CDR2 is YYNGEE.

The rearrangement links TRBV15 to TRBJ2-7; TCRdb's D call, TRBD1, is unchecked because there is no DNA. CDR1 and CDR2 from the germline V gene are LNHNV and YYDKDF (reference sequence). The CDR3 is 14 residues long. CDR3 sequence reads: CATSREGTEPEQYF. The full variable domain, in which reference TRBV15 and TRBJ2-7 provide the parts outside the CDR3, is DAMVIQNPRYQVTQFGKPVTLSCSQTLNHNVMYWYQQKSSQAPKLLFHYYDKDFNNEADTPDNFQSRRPNTSFCFLDIRSPGLGDTAMYLCATSREGTEPEQYFGPGTRLTVT.

The chain links TRBV6-2 or TRBV6-3 to TRBJ2-7; TCRdb gives TRBD2 as the D gene, but with no DNA this cannot be confirmed. From germline, CDR1 is MNHEY and CDR2 SVGEGT. The CDR3 has 18 residues. CDR3: CASSYPPKPRDLSYEQYF.

The chain has TRBV15 and TRBJ2-6; TCRdb picks TRBD1, but there is no DNA to check that call. Germline CDR1 LNHNV, CDR2 YYDKDF (reference sequence). CDR3 size: 20 residues. The CDR3 loop reads CATSGTGGPQPPSGANVLTF.